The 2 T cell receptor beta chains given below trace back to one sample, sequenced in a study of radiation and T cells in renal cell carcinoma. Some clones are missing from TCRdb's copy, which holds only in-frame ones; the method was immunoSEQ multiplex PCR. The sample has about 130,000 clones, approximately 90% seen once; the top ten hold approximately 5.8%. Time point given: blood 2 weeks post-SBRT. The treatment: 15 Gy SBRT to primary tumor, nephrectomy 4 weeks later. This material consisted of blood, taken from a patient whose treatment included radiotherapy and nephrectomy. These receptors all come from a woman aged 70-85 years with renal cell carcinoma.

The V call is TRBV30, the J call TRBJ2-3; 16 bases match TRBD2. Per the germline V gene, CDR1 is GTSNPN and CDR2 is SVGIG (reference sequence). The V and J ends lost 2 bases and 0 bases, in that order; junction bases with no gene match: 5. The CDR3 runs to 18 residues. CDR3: CAWSRGLAGGISTDTQYF. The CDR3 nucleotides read TGTGCCTGGAGTAGGGGACTAGCGGGGGGGATCAGCACAGATACGCAGTATTTT.

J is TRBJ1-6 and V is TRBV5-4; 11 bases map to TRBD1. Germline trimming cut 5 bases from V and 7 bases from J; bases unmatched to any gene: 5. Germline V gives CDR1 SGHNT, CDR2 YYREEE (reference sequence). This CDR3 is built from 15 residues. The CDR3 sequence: CASSRGQGENSPLHF. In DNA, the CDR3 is TGTGCCAGCAGTAGGGGACAGGGGGAAAATTCACCCCTCCACTTT.